The 14 T cell receptor beta chains listed next were all sequenced from one sample in a study of T cell clones after liver transplantation. Sequencing was performed with immunoSEQ multiplex PCR; in TCRdb, only in-frame clones are kept and a portion is missing. The sample has tens of thousands of clones; approximately 80% are singletons. Here the sequenced sample was CD4+ T cells from blood, taken 12 months after liver transplant. Receptor source: a human patient who received a liver transplant. Some of these T cells may belong to the graft donor.

This clone was recorded once. The gene calls are TRBV6-1 and TRBJ2-7, with TRBD2 as a possible D gene (6 bases). The CDR3 extends over 15 amino acids. CDR1 and CDR2 from the germline V gene are MNHNS and SASEGT. Trimming removed 6 bases at V and 9 bases at J, with 24 bases between. CDR3 residues: CASSATRGVGEVQYF. Here the CDR3 DNA reads TGTGCCAGCAGCGCCACCCGGGGTGTGGGGGAGGTGCAGTACTTC.

This chain links TRBV9 with TRBJ2-1, with 7 bases identical to TRBD2. V trimming: 2 bases; J trimming: 0 bases; junction bases outside the gene matches: 2. Germline loops: CDR1 SGDLS, CDR2 YYNGEE. The CDR3 length is 15 residues. The CDR3 reads CASSVTSNSYNEQFF. CDR3 in DNA: TGTGCCAGCAGCGTGACTAGCAACTCCTACAATGAGCAGTTCTTC. Supplemented by reference TRBV9 and TRBJ2-1, the full variable domain reads DSGVTQTPKHLITATGQRVTLRCSPRSGDLSVYWYQQSLDQGLQFLIQYYNGEERAKGNILERFSAQQFPDLHSELNLSSLELGDSALYFCASSVTSNSYNEQFFGPGTRLTVL.

The V and J genes are TRBV27 and TRBJ2-3; D may correspond to TRBD1 or TRBD2 (5 bases each). Trimming removed 6 bases at V and 2 bases at J, with 18 bases between. Germline-derived CDR1 and CDR2 are MNHEY and SMNVEV (reference sequence). The CDR3 loop spans 16 amino acids. CDR3 sequence reads: CASSPDPGRATDTQYF. The CDR3 nucleotides are TGTGCCAGCAGCCCAGATCCGGGACGGGCCACAGATACGCAGTATTTT.

V gene TRBV2 combines with J gene TRBJ2-7, with D unresolved. Germline-derived CDR1 and CDR2 are SNHLY and FYNNEI. The germline V and J ends were trimmed by 1 base and 5 bases, with 12 bases remaining between them. There are 14 residues in the CDR3. Written as DNA, the CDR3 is TGTGCCAGCAGTGAAGGATGGGCCCGGGACGAGCAGTACTTC. It specifies CASSEGWARDEQYF.

The chain is built from TRBV7-3 and TRBJ2-6; D might be TRBD1 (5 bases). CDR1 and CDR2 from the germline V gene are SGHTA and FQGTGA. The ends were cut back, 5 bases at V and 4 bases at J, with 15 bases in the middle. The CDR3 runs to 16 residues. For the CDR3, the DNA is TGTGCCAGCAGCCCCGACCCAGGGTACGGGGCCAACGTCCTGACTTTC. Protein product: CASSPDPGYGANVLTF.

CDR3 nucleotides: TGTGCCAGCAGCTCGACCCGGACTTCCACAGATACGCAGTATTTT. Amino acid sequence: CASSSTRTSTDTQYF. The chain couples TRBV7-3 to TRBJ2-3; D might be TRBD2 (5 bases). The CDR3 loop spans 15 amino acids. Between the trimmed V and J ends, which lost 4 bases and 2 bases, there was a span of 13 bases. Per the germline V gene, CDR1 is SGHTA and CDR2 is FQGTGA.

The V gene is TRBV29-1, the J gene TRBJ2-2, with 8 bases fitting TRBD2. The CDR3 runs to 13 residues. V gave up 1 base and J gave up 7 bases; unmatched junction bases: 2. Germline CDR1 reads SQVTM; CDR2 reads ANQGSEA. The CDR3 loop is CSVEGSGVGELFF. The CDR3 bases are TGCAGCGTTGAAGGTAGCGGGGTCGGGGAGCTGTTTTTT.

A single count supports this clone. The chain recombines TRBV11-1 with TRBJ2-5; TRBD2 agrees at 10 bases. The DNA matches TRBJ2-7 better at its end, which makes the J call doubtful. CDR1 and CDR2 from the germline V gene are SGHAT and FQDESV (reference sequence). The CDR3 loop spans 15 amino acids. Here the CDR3 reads CASSLGTSGEYEQYF. The CDR3 region has the DNA TGTGCCAGCAGCTTAGGGACTAGCGGAGAATACGAGCAGTACTTC.

The rearrangement links TRBV28 to TRBJ1-4; a weak D match, TRBD1 (6 bases). The V end was cut by 6 bases, the J end by 4 bases, with 12 bases between. The CDR3 extends over 14 amino acids. Germline lookup yields CDR1 MDHEN and CDR2 SYDVKM. The CDR3 protein is CASSLTGLNEKLFF. The CDR3 DNA sequence: TGTGCCAGCAGCCTAACAGGGCTTAATGAAAAACTGTTTTTT. The full variable domain, rest sourced from reference TRBV28 and TRBJ1-4, is DVKVTQSSRYLVKRTGEKVFLECVQDMDHENMFWYRQDPGLGLRLIYFSYDVKMKEKGDIPEGYSVSREKKERFSLILESASTNQTSMYLCASSLTGLNEKLFFGSGTQLSVL.

V gene TRBV2 combines with J gene TRBJ1-2; D call uncertain. V lost 5 bases and J lost 5, with 12 bases in between. From germline, CDR1 is SNHLY and CDR2 FYNNEI. The CDR3 extends over 13 amino acids. This chain's CDR3 is CASSPTETYGYTF. In DNA form, the CDR3 reads TGTGCCAGCAGTCCAACAGAGACTTATGGCTACACCTTC.

This chain links TRBV7-2 with TRBJ2-3; D perhaps matches TRBD1 (5 bases). Trimming cost V 4 bases and J 2 bases, with 10 bases left between them. CDR3 length: 14 residues. The germline CDR1 and CDR2 sequences are SGHTA and FQGNSA. Written as DNA, the CDR3 is TGTGCCAGCAGCTACCTGGGGCACACAGATACGCAGTATTTT. Translated: CASSYLGHTDTQYF.

This chain joins TRBV6-1 and TRBJ1-2; no definite D call. The CDR3 is 12 residues long. The germline V and J ends were trimmed by 7 bases and 1 base, with 7 bases remaining between them. Germline V gives CDR1 MNHNS, CDR2 SASEGT. The DNA for the CDR3 is TGTGCCAGCACGCTGGATAACTATGGCTACACCTTC. It encodes CASTLDNYGYTF.

The rearrangement joins TRBV19 to TRBJ2-1; D ambiguous. From germline, CDR1 is LNHDA and CDR2 SQIVND (reference sequence). V was shortened by 7 bases and J by 0 bases, with 13 bases between the two germline ends. The CDR3 has 15 amino acids. Written as DNA, the CDR3 is TGTGCCAGTACCACTGACGGCTTCTCCTACAATGAGCAGTTCTTC. It codes for CASTTDGFSYNEQFF. The full variable domain, in which reference TRBV19 and TRBJ2-1 provide the parts outside the CDR3, is DGGITQSPKYLFRKEGQNVTLSCEQNLNHDAMYWYRQDPGQGLRLIYYSQIVNDFQKGDIAEGYSVSREKKESFPLTVTSAQKNPTAFYLCASTTDGFSYNEQFFGPGTRLTVL.

The gene calls are TRBV9 and TRBJ1-1; 10 bases are shared with TRBD1. There are 16 residues in the CDR3. The J segment lost 4 bases and the V segment lost 0 bases, leaving 6 bases of the junction unmatched. Germline CDR1 reads SGDLS; CDR2 reads YYNGEE. CDR3 region: CASSVAPTGGGTEAFF. DNA of the CDR3: TGTGCCAGCAGCGTAGCCCCGACAGGGGGCGGCACTGAAGCTTTCTTT.